This T cell receptor (beta chain) appears in the sequencing data of a study of blood T cells in healthy people across ages. Investigators took about 9.4 milliliters of peripheral blood from every donor. Trimming shortened V by 4 bases and J by 3 bases, and 12 bases separated the two germline ends. This CDR3 has 14 amino acids. Together with a sample-barcoded 5' primer, a J-beta primer mix was included in a second PCR lasting about 7 to 11 cycles. TCRdb fed the 5' RACE reads into MiXCR, producing one record per CDR3 protein. Altogether 2 million or so distinct CDR3 sequences are present, around half being singletons, with the ten largest covering 2.1%. This clonotype was observed once.

The sample taken for sequencing was blood. V usage is TRBV12-3 or TRBV12-4 and J usage is TRBJ1-2, with D possibly matching TRBD1 (5 bases). The TCR originated in a woman in her thirties or forties in good health. CDR3 coding DNA: TGTGCCAGCAGTTCATTTGGGACTTACTATGGCTACACCTTC. It yields the protein CASSSFGTYYGYTF.